Listed below are T cell receptor beta chains from one sample, sequenced in a study of cytomegalovirus exposure and HLA in healthy donors. Produced via immunoSEQ multiplex PCR; TCRdb's table is partial and in-frame only. Here the sample spans approximately 120,000 clones, roughly 63% being singletons. Material: PBMCs. The origin of the receptors is a woman between 70 and 85 years old in good health and CMV-seropositive. Each CDR3 is given with its conserved first and last residue. A D gene is named only where the DNA matches it firmly.

>NA|TRBV6-1|TRBJ2-5
CASTLPGDLNKTQYF
>TRBD1|TRBV7-2|TRBJ1-4
CASSFQGDEKLFF
>NA|TRBV19|TRBJ1-4
CASSAPYATNEKLFF
>NA|TRBV7-9|TRBJ1-1
CASSSQGFTEAFF
>TRBD1|TRBV19|TRBJ1-5
CASRGSGNQPQHF
>TRBD2|TRBV4-1|TRBJ2-5
CASSQGAGGLAGGETQYF
>TRBD2|TRBV4-1|TRBJ2-1
CASSQGSLAELYNEQFF
>NA|TRBV2|TRBJ2-7
CASAVTGTSYEQYF
>NA|TRBV29-1|TRBJ1-4
CSVQRQAGGEKLFF
>TRBD1|TRBV19|TRBJ1-1
CASTRDRGSTEAFF
>NA|TRBV7-9|TRBJ2-7
CASSYRRSEQYF
>TRBD2|TRBV7-2|TRBJ2-5
CASSFTGGQETQYF
>NA|TRBV19|TRBJ1-5
CASSMVEGNQPQHF
>TRBD2|TRBV18|TRBJ2-1
CASSPPTSGGSNEQFF
>TRBD1|TRBV10-3|TRBJ1-1
CAISTSVGQGSAEAFF
>NA|TRBV28|TRBJ2-7
CASVGGSTGYGHEQYF
>NA|TRBV5-1|TRBJ2-7
CASSSGTLTYEQYF
>TRBD1|TRBV27|TRBJ1-1
CASSFQGQGPVAFF
>TRBD1|TRBV7-6|TRBJ1-1
CASSSRTGGSTEAFF
>TRBD1|TRBV5-1|TRBJ1-1
CASSGMTGVGTEAFF
>NA|TRBV11-2|TRBJ2-1
CASSFGLASEQFF
>NA|TRBV5-4|TRBJ2-7
CASSLDREYEQYF
>TRBD2|TRBV5-4|TRBJ2-3
CASSQGLAGRSDTQYF
>NA|TRBV6-6|TRBJ2-7
CASIQTGSSYEQYF
>NA|TRBV5-1|TRBJ2-3
CASSLQDTQYF
>TRBD2|TRBV29-1|TRBJ2-5
CSVPGTSGESLQETQYF
>TRBD1|TRBV6-6|TRBJ1-4
CASSYGQVVVNEKLFF
>NA|TRBV6-5|TRBJ1-2
CASSPDTNYGYTF
>TRBD1|TRBV7-8|TRBJ1-2
CASSLTGKVGYTF
>NA|TRBV27|TRBJ1-6
CASSTNARLLSGSPLHF
>TRBD2|TRBV30|TRBJ2-2
CAWKAGVVTGELFF
>NA|TRBV7-6|TRBJ2-5
CASSPSRGGTIQETQYF
>TRBD1|TRBV28|TRBJ2-7
CASKGTGVSYEQYF
>NA|TRBV12-2|TRBJ2-3
CASRLGSVAGIPDTQYF
>NA|TRBV7-9|TRBJ1-1
CASSSLGVRVVAEAFF
>TRBD1|TRBV6-5|TRBJ2-5
CASSRDRGQETQYF
>NA|TRBV7-3|TRBJ1-3
CASSLGGTGNTIYF
>TRBD1|TRBV29-1|TRBJ1-2
CSVRGTPWGRQGSIYGYTF
>NA|TRBV19|TRBJ1-4
CASSIDLYGGKLFF
>TRBD1|TRBV30|TRBJ2-4
CAWSPGTAGGIQYF